These 29 T cell receptor beta chains share one sample of origin, sequenced in a study of post-analysis software for immune sequencing data. These receptors have no known antigen. Study-wide points: Controls showed lower frequencies than patients for four to six TRBV segments, and TRBV5-6, TRBV5-1 and TRBV20-1 were among these.

TCR beta libraries were prepared from cDNA with unique molecular identifiers. MiXCR, applied by TCRdb to the PCR reads, yields one record per CDR3 protein. The repertoire includes under 900,000 distinct CDR3 sequences, about 50% of them detected once, and over 4% sits in the top ten. Sequenced: blood. The source of these receptors is a girl aged 5-17 years with multiple sclerosis.

The chain links TRBV6-5 to TRBJ2-2; a possible D gene is TRBD1 (6 bases). The CDR3 covers 18 residues. V lost 2 bases and J 0 bases, leaving 16 bases between the germline ends. CDR1 MNHEY and CDR2 SVGAGI come from the germline V gene. The CDR3 spells CASSYLRWGTPNTGELFF. The DNA for the CDR3 is TGTGCCAGCAGTTACCTCCGTTGGGGGACACCGAACACCGGGGAGCTGTTTTTT.

A few counts support this clonotype. Here the CDR3 reads CASSTIPDYEQYF. CDR3 sequence (DNA): TGTGCCAGCAGCACTATACCGGACTACGAGCAGTACTTC. This chain links TRBV11-2 with TRBJ2-7, with no clear D. Per the germline V gene, CDR1 is SGHAT and CDR2 is FQNNGV. The V gene lost 5 bases and the J gene lost 3 bases, with 11 bases spanning the gap. The CDR3 sequence is 13 residues long.

V and J are TRBV20-1 and TRBJ2-7, with 8 bases that match TRBD2. CDR1 and CDR2 (germline): DFQATT, SNEGSKA (reference sequence). The CDR3 has 13 amino acids. V lost 5 bases and J lost 3; bases outside the gene matches: 6. This CDR3 reads CSAPAGLVYEQYF. The CDR3 nucleotides read TGCAGTGCTCCGGCGGGACTAGTCTACGAGCAGTACTTC.

The rearrangement joins TRBV12-3 or TRBV12-4 to TRBJ2-2, with a weak D call TRBD1 (7 bases). V gave up 6 bases and J gave up 5 bases, with 16 bases separating them. This CDR3 contains 15 residues. CDR3 region: CASRSTGRKTGELFF. The CDR3 DNA reads TGTGCCAGCAGGTCGACAGGGAGGAAAACCGGGGAGCTGTTTTTT.

This chain connects TRBV5-6 to TRBJ1-1; D remains unclear. V lost 4 bases and J lost 3, with 10 bases in between. Germline CDR1 is SGHDT and CDR2 is YYEEEE. The CDR3 totals 13 residues. The CDR3 protein is CASSLAQYTEAFF. Here the CDR3 DNA reads TGTGCCAGCAGCCTGGCGCAGTACACTGAAGCTTTCTTT.

This clonotype showed up just a few times. The chain links TRBV12-3 or TRBV12-4 to TRBJ1-1, with D unclear. The V and J ends lost 0 bases and 4 bases respectively, with 3 bases between them. This CDR3 is built from 12 residues. The CDR3 loop reads CASSLAFTEAFF. The CDR3 coding sequence is TGTGCCAGCAGTTTAGCTTTCACTGAAGCTTTCTTT.

The V gene is TRBV7-2, the J gene TRBJ2-5; D unclear. The DNA end is a closer match to TRBJ2-7, so the J assignment may be wrong. The CDR3 loop spans 15 amino acids. Germline CDR1 SGHTA, CDR2 FQGNSA. DNA for the CDR3: TGTGCCAGCAGCTTCTCTGGGGATCCCTCCTACGAGCAGTACTTC. Amino acids: CASSFSGDPSYEQYF.

The CDR3 bases are TGTGCCAGCAGTTACTCGCCAGGGGGTGGCAATGAGCAGTTCTTC. This sequence encodes CASSYSPGGGNEQFF. The chain employs TRBV6-2 or TRBV6-3 and TRBJ2-1; TRBD1 matches at 7 bases. The junction had 5 bases not matched to a gene; V was cut back by 0 bases and J by 6 bases. This CDR3 is built from 15 residues. Germline-derived CDR1 and CDR2 are MNHEY and SVGEGT.

This rearrangement joins TRBV20-1 to TRBJ2-1, with 10 positions matching TRBD2. Germline values: CDR1 DFQATT, CDR2 SNEGSKA (reference sequence). The CDR3 totals 14 residues. V lost 6 bases and J lost 10; bases outside the gene matches: 12. CDR3 DNA sequence: TGCAGTGCCCGGACTAGCGGAGGCAATGGAGAGCAGTTCTTC. Translating gives CSARTSGGNGEQFF.

The V and J genes are TRBV7-2 and TRBJ2-3; TRBD2 matches 7 bases. There are 13 residues in the CDR3. Looked up from germline, CDR1 is SGHTA and CDR2 is FQGNSA. The V and J ends lost 5 bases and 5 bases, in that order; junction bases with no gene match: 4. CDR3: CASSRGGGDTQYF. The DNA for the CDR3 is TGTGCCAGCAGCCGGGGCGGGGGAGATACGCAGTATTTT.

The gene calls are TRBV5-1 and TRBJ1-2; no clear D. The CDR3 sequence is 13 residues long. The germline V gene encodes CDR1 SGHRS and CDR2 YFSETQ. With 0 bases removed from V and 12 bases from J, the gap between germline ends came to 15 bases. CDR3 region: CASSLGVNGGDTF. CDR3 DNA: TGCGCCAGCAGCTTGGGAGTTAACGGCGGGGACACCTTC.

This clonotype was seen a few times. The J gene is TRBJ2-7, the V gene TRBV10-3; no clear D. The length of the CDR3 is 12 residues. Trimming took off 0 bases at V and 7 bases at J, with 7 bases between the two ends. Germline values: CDR1 ENHRY, CDR2 SYGVKD. CDR3 nucleotide sequence: TGTGCCATCAGTGAGTCTGGGTGGGAGCAGTACTTC. It encodes CAISESGWEQYF.

The gene calls are TRBV29-1 and TRBJ2-5, with unresolved D. Germline V gives CDR1 SQVTM, CDR2 ANQGSEA. Trimming shortened V by 6 bases and J by 2 bases, and 10 bases separated the two germline ends. This CDR3 is 12 amino acids long. In nucleotides, the CDR3 is TGCAGCGTAGGTAGCATACAAGAGACCCAGTACTTC. Protein product: CSVGSIQETQYF.

V and J are TRBV3-1 and TRBJ2-1, with 8 bases identical to TRBD1. Germline V gene lookup returns CDR1 LGHDT and CDR2 YNNKEL (reference sequence). CDR3 length: 14 amino acids. Trimming at V came to 3 bases and at J to 3 bases, leaving 1 base not matched to a gene. CDR3 nucleotides: TGTGCCAGCAGCCAGGGACAGGTCTACAATGAGCAGTTCTTC. It encodes CASSQGQVYNEQFF.

This clonotype was seen only a few times. The chain recombines TRBV4-1 with TRBJ2-1, with 14 bases fitting TRBD2. CDR1 and CDR2 from the germline V gene are MGHRA and YSYEKL. V was clipped by 3 bases and J by 3 bases; unmatched bases: 4. The CDR3 spans 17 residues. The CDR3 sequence is CASSHAGTSGGYNEQFF. Written as DNA, the CDR3 is TGCGCCAGCAGCCACGCCGGGACTAGCGGGGGCTACAATGAGCAGTTCTTC.

The chain uses TRBV4-1 and TRBJ1-4; 9 nucleotides align to TRBD1. CDR1 MGHRA and CDR2 YSYEKL come from the germline V gene. The CDR3 loop spans 16 amino acids. V lost 4 bases to trimming and J lost 2 bases; unmatched junction nucleotides: 5. CDR3 DNA sequence: TGCGCCAGCAGCCCAGTCGGACAGGGGACTAATGAAAAACTGTTTTTT. Protein product: CASSPVGQGTNEKLFF.

The chain couples TRBV5-1 to TRBJ2-6; no clear D. This CDR3 is 15 amino acids long. V shed 5 bases and J shed 3 bases, with 12 bases lying between them. Germline V gene lookup returns CDR1 SGHRS and CDR2 YFSETQ. The CDR3 reads CASSSHPVGANVLTF. The CDR3 DNA is TGCGCCAGCAGTTCGCACCCAGTTGGGGCCAACGTCCTGACTTTC.

The chain has TRBV12-3 or TRBV12-4 and TRBJ2-7; 10 bases are a match to TRBD2. The CDR3 spans 15 residues. V was pared by 6 bases and J by 3 bases, with 8 bases of the junction left unmatched. This CDR3 reads CASRPGLADHYEQYF. In DNA form, the CDR3 reads TGTGCCAGCAGACCCGGACTAGCGGATCACTACGAGCAGTACTTC.

This clonotype has more than one count but fewer than ten. The junction and the germline gene differ at one end; a read error may be behind it. The chain carries TRBV4-1 and TRBJ2-3; no clear D gene. Germline V gene lookup returns CDR1 MGHRA and CDR2 YSYEKL. The CDR3 covers 15 residues. The CDR3 nucleotides read TGCGCCAGCAGCCAAGTGTTAGTAACCACAGACACGCAGTATTTT. Its translation is CASSQVLVTTDTQYF.

This clonotype was counted a few times. This rearrangement joins TRBV5-1 to TRBJ2-1; 14 bases align to TRBD2. This CDR3 spans 18 amino acids. Germline V gene sequence: CDR1 SGHRS, CDR2 YFSETQ. After removal of 4 bases from V and 0 bases from J, the junction contained 6 bases not matched to a gene. CDR3 nucleotides: TGCGCCAGCAGCCAGGGACTAGCGGGAGACCACTCCTACAATGAGCAGTTCTTC. Translation: CASSQGLAGDHSYNEQFF.

As to this clonotype: A junction boundary mismatches the germline segment, possibly from a read error. J is TRBJ2-1 and V is TRBV20-1; 7 bases are shared with TRBD1. This CDR3 has 17 residues. Per the germline V gene, CDR1 is DFQATT and CDR2 is SNEGSKA (reference sequence). The DNA of the CDR3 is TGCAGTGCTCCGGTCTACAGGGGAACCATCTCCTGCAATGAGCAGTTCTTC. As protein: CSAPVYRGTISCNEQFF.

The sample holds one count of this clonotype. V usage is TRBV12-3 or TRBV12-4 and J usage is TRBJ1-2, with D perhaps TRBD1 (5 bases). The V and J ends lost 2 bases and 7 bases respectively, with 14 bases between them. This CDR3 spans 14 amino acids. The CDR3 bases are TGTGCCAGCAGTTTAAGAGGGGACCACGGTGGCTACACCTTC. This encodes CASSLRGDHGGYTF.

The J gene is TRBJ1-1, the V gene TRBV10-3, with a possible D match to TRBD1 (5 bases). This CDR3 is 13 amino acids long. Germline values: CDR1 ENHRY, CDR2 SYGVKD. V was cut by 9 bases and J by 1 base, with 12 bases left in between. The chain's CDR3 is CAITGTENTEAFF. CDR3 bases: TGTGCCATAACCGGGACCGAGAACACTGAAGCTTTCTTT.

This clonotype was seen a handful of times. The chain combines TRBV10-3 with TRBJ2-1; 16 bases line up with TRBD2. The CDR3 runs to 16 residues. Germline CDR1 ENHRY, CDR2 SYGVKD. The trim removed 8 bases at V and 2 bases at J, leaving 3 bases unmatched. As DNA, the CDR3 is TGTGCCATCGGAGGGACTAGCGGGAGGGCCTACAATGAGCAGTTCTTC. Its translation is CAIGGTSGRAYNEQFF.

This chain uses TRBV24-1 with TRBJ2-1; D unresolved. The V gene lost 3 bases and the J gene lost 7 bases, with 12 bases spanning the gap. This CDR3 spans 14 amino acids. From germline, CDR1 is KGHDR and CDR2 SFDVKD. This CDR3 reads CATSDTFQGNEQFF. For the CDR3, the DNA is TGTGCCACCAGTGATACGTTCCAAGGTAATGAGCAGTTCTTC.

The sample holds a few counts of this clonotype. This chain links TRBV7-2 with TRBJ2-4; 9 bases are a match to TRBD1. The J call may be wrong; the DNA end is better matched by TRBJ2-7. The CDR3 runs to 16 residues. The germline V gene has CDR1 SGHTA and CDR2 FQGNSA. CDR3 loop: CASSLNRGLPSHEQYF. The CDR3 DNA reads as TGTGCCAGCAGCTTAAACAGGGGGCTGCCTTCGCACGAGCAGTACTTC.

The CDR3 loop reads CASSQVGSLNEQFF. DNA for the CDR3: TGCGCCAGCAGCCAAGTGGGGTCACTCAATGAGCAGTTCTTC. The chain uses TRBV4-1 and TRBJ2-1; D unclear. Trimming shortened V by 1 base and J by 6 bases, and 10 bases separated the two germline ends. The CDR3 totals 14 residues. Germline values: CDR1 MGHRA, CDR2 YSYEKL.

V and J are TRBV20-1 and TRBJ1-2; 9 bases map to TRBD1. The CDR3 has 14 residues. Losses at the gene ends were 0 bases for V and 7 bases for J; bases not matched to a gene: 6. The germline V gene has CDR1 DFQATT and CDR2 SNEGSKA (reference sequence). DNA of the CDR3: TGCAGTGCTAGAGATGGACAGGGGACTGGTGGCTACACCTTC. This translates into CSARDGQGTGGYTF.

This clonotype occurred once. V is TRBV24-1 and J is TRBJ2-1; D may match TRBD1 or TRBD2 (6 bases each). The CDR3 runs to 17 residues. The germline V and J ends were trimmed by 5 bases and 0 bases, with 16 bases remaining between them. Germline-derived CDR1 and CDR2 are KGHDR and SFDVKD. CDR3 sequence (DNA): TGTGCCACCAGTGGGACTACAGGGCAAAGCTCCTACAATGAGCAGTTCTTC. Its translation: CATSGTTGQSSYNEQFF.